Sequencing of this TCR beta chain was carried out in a study of vaccination and CD4 T cells after COVID-19. An Oncomine TCR Beta short-read assay was used to sequence the DNA from cultured CD4+ T cells. TCRdb analysed the PCR reads with MiXCR anew, one entry per CDR3 protein. The sample gives 20,000 to 30,000 distinct CDR3 sequences, about two fifths of which show up once; around 4.1% is in the top ten. Notes on this clonotype: Its antigen is not known.

This CDR3 contains 17 residues. Germline V lookup: CDR1 DFQATT, CDR2 SNEGSKA (reference sequence). The junction had 11 bases not matched to a gene; V was cut back by 5 bases and J by 1 base. This sample's time point: late sampling 161 to 241 days after vaccination in three convalescent patients. The treatment is: roughly nine-day PBMC culture with coronavirus spike peptide pools or control peptides (ViraFEST assay). The TCR originated in a human donor who had recovered from COVID-19. The sample here was CD4+ T cells from blood, cultured in vitro, taken about 7 months after SARS-CoV-2 vaccination. The chain recombines TRBV20-1 with TRBJ2-3, with 11 bases matching TRBD2. Here the CDR3 reads CSAGLRELAGGTDTQYF. DNA for the CDR3: TGCAGTGCTGGCCTGAGAGAACTAGCGGGAGGCACAGATACGCAGTATTTT.